The T cell receptor (beta chain) under discussion was sequenced for a study of identical twins. General study results and limits: Abundant beta clonotypes from cord blood bore fewer insertions; memory repertoires lacked this pattern. Monozygotic twin pairs showed more out-of-frame TCR alpha sharing than models estimated.

Trimming stripped 3 bases from V and 4 bases from J, with 13 bases between. Germline V CDR1 and CDR2: SGHRS, YFSETQ. This CDR3 has 14 amino acids. This clonotype has at least ten counts. Antigen specificity is unknown. From the 5' RACE reads, TCRdb called clonotypes with MiXCR, one entry per CDR3 protein. The table lists 1.5 million to 2 million distinct CDR3 sequences, under 35% of them singletons. The sequence derives from a newborn girl in good health. Sequenced input: cord blood. This rearrangement joins TRBV5-1 to TRBJ1-2, with D uncertain. In DNA, the CDR3 is TGCGCCAGCAGCTACTCCCCGGGTCTCTATGGCTACACCTTC. Its protein is CASSYSPGLYGYTF.